The 15 T cell receptor beta chains below all came from one sample that was sequenced in a study of OX40 agonist ivuxolimab in advanced cancers. Measured with immunoSEQ multiplex PCR; TCRdb has only the in-frame clones, and not every one. The sample contains approximately 58,000 clones, 86% of which appear only once. The starting material was CD4+ or CD8+ T cells sorted from blood, obtained in a trial of the OX40 agonist ivuxolimab. These receptors were taken from an adult with an advanced solid tumor such as melanoma, head and neck, liver or kidney cancer.

This chain links TRBV5-4 with TRBJ1-4, with 7 bases that match TRBD1. V lost 4 bases, J lost 0 bases, and 9 bases stayed unmatched. This CDR3 region has 17 residues. Germline CDR1 is SGHNT and CDR2 is YYREEE (reference sequence). The CDR3 DNA reads TGTGCCAGCAGCCTGGCCAGGGGGTCCGCAACTAATGAAAAACTGTTTTTT. Protein product: CASSLARGSATNEKLFF.

The chain links TRBV2 to TRBJ1-1; D gene uncertain. Per germline, CDR1 SNHLY and CDR2 FYNNEI. Trimming removed 8 bases from V and 11 bases from J, with 15 bases in between. There are 11 residues in the CDR3. The DNA for the CDR3 is TGTGCCAGCCGAAGTGGTGGTTGGGCTTTCTTT. It codes for CASRSGGWAFF.

This rearrangement joins TRBV18 to TRBJ1-1; unclear D gene. Germline CDR1 reads KGHSH; CDR2 reads LQKENI. V was clipped by 8 bases and J by 7 bases, with 11 bases between them. The CDR3 contains 11 residues. CDR3: CASVWGIEAFF. DNA of the CDR3: TGTGCCAGCGTGTGGGGAATTGAAGCTTTCTTT.

This clone showed up just a few times. This chain uses TRBV27 with TRBJ1-1; tentatively, D is TRBD1 (6 bases). The CDR3 totals 17 residues. From germline, CDR1 is MNHEY and CDR2 SMNVEV (reference sequence). V dropped 3 bases and J dropped 2 bases, with 19 bases sitting between them. CDR3 DNA: TGTGCCAGCAGTTTTAAGGGTTGGGGGACACTCAACACTGAAGCTTTCTTT. Residues: CASSFKGWGTLNTEAFF.

V and J are TRBV19 and TRBJ2-3; 9 bases are shared with TRBD2. Germline V CDR1 and CDR2: LNHDA, SQIVND (reference sequence). The CDR3 is 18 amino acids. The V gene end was trimmed by 0 bases and the J gene end by 2 bases; junction bases not matched to a gene: 9. CDR3 protein: CASSIDPGAGGLTDTQYF. The CDR3 DNA is TGTGCCAGTAGTATAGATCCAGGAGCGGGGGGACTCACAGATACGCAGTATTTT.

This clone was counted only a few times. The J gene is TRBJ2-3, the V gene TRBV21-1; TRBD2, the table's D call, lacks a check against the DNA. TRBV21-1 is listed as a pseudogene. This CDR3 region has 16 residues. The CDR3 DNA is TGTGCCAGCAGCAAAGCAGCTGATAGCGGCACAGATACGCAGTATTTT. Encoded protein: CASSKAADSGTDTQYF.

The gene calls are TRBV7-9 and TRBJ2-2; 10 positions agree with TRBD1. CDR3 length: 14 residues. The germline gives CDR1 SEHNR, CDR2 FQNEAQ (reference sequence). Germline trimming cut 4 bases from V and 6 bases from J; bases unmatched to any gene: 2. CDR3 region: CASSSDRGPGELFF. The CDR3 bases are TGTGCCAGCAGCTCAGACAGGGGGCCCGGGGAGCTGTTTTTT.

The V and J genes are TRBV27 and TRBJ2-5; 11 nucleotides match TRBD2. CDR3 size: 15 residues. Per germline, CDR1 MNHEY and CDR2 SMNVEV (reference sequence). V gave up 6 bases and J gave up 6 bases; unmatched junction bases: 9. DNA for the CDR3: TGTGCCAGCAGCGGAATAGCGGGGGGGCCGAAGACCCAGTACTTC. The encoded protein is CASSGIAGGPKTQYF.

The chain couples TRBV28 to TRBJ1-6, with D hard to call. There are 14 residues in the CDR3. V was pared by 3 bases and J by 6 bases, with 9 bases between. Germline assignment: CDR1 MDHEN and CDR2 SYDVKM. CDR3 nucleotide sequence: TGTGCCAGCAGTTTGGCAGGCGGTAATTCACCCCTCCACTTT. This translates into CASSLAGGNSPLHF.

The genes are TRBV5-5 and TRBJ2-2; D call uncertain. Germline CDR1 reads SGHKS; CDR2 reads YYEKEE (reference sequence). The CDR3 is made up of 11 amino acids. Trimming left V 5 bases short and J 5 bases short, with 4 bases between. The CDR3 loop reads CASRLTGELFF. CDR3 nucleotides: TGTGCCAGCAGGCTAACCGGGGAGCTGTTTTTT.

This chain connects TRBV28 to TRBJ2-3; D might be TRBD1 or TRBD2, each matching 6 bases. The CDR3 sequence is 14 residues long. The V and J ends lost 3 bases and 4 bases respectively, with 11 bases between them. Looked up from germline, CDR1 is MDHEN and CDR2 is SYDVKM. In nucleotides, the CDR3 is TGTGCCAGCAGTTTGGGGGGCAGGGCAGATACGCAGTATTTT. This encodes CASSLGGRADTQYF.

In this sample, this clone turned up a few times. The chain is built from TRBV14 and TRBJ2-7, with a tentative D call TRBD2 (6 bases). Per germline, CDR1 SGHDN and CDR2 FVKESK. The V end lost 2 bases, the J end lost 1 base, and 12 bases lay between the germline ends. The CDR3 has 15 residues. The DNA for the CDR3 is TGTGCCAGCAGCCAAAGGCGGGGTTTTTCCTACGAGCAGTACTTC. Translation: CASSQRRGFSYEQYF. Full variable domain (rest looked up from reference TRBV14 and TRBJ2-7): EAGVTQFPSHSVIEKGQTVTLRCDPISGHDNLYWYRRVMGKEIKFLLHFVKESKQDESGMPNNRFLAERTGGTYSTLKVQPAELEDSGVYFCASSQRRGFSYEQYFGPGTRLTVT.

The J gene is TRBJ2-5, the V gene TRBV28; D is ambiguous. Trimming took 2 bases from V and 5 from J, leaving 9 bases between them. Germline V lookup: CDR1 MDHEN, CDR2 SYDVKM. This CDR3 is built from 13 residues. CDR3 nucleotide sequence: TGTGCCAGCAGTTTAATAGGGTATGAGACCCAGTACTTC. It encodes CASSLIGYETQYF.

Sample share makes this clone medium-sized (0.01 to 0.1%). This sequence joins TRBV9 and TRBJ1-1; D call uncertain. The germline gives CDR1 SGDLS, CDR2 YYNGEE. Trimming took 0 bases from V and 0 from J, leaving 3 bases between them. The CDR3 length is 13 residues. The CDR3: CASSVDVNTEAFF. CDR3 sequence (DNA): TGTGCCAGCAGCGTAGACGTGAACACTGAAGCTTTCTTT.

This chain links TRBV9 with TRBJ2-7, with 8 bases matching TRBD1. V dropped 4 bases and J dropped 3; count of bases not matched to a gene: 6. The CDR3 is made up of 14 amino acids. The germline V gene has CDR1 SGDLS and CDR2 YYNGEE. The CDR3 nucleotides are TGTGCCAGCAGCCTGGAAGACAGGGGCTACGAGCAGTACTTC. Translating gives CASSLEDRGYEQYF.